The 20 T cell receptor delta chains listed next were all sequenced from one sample in a study of γδ T cells in repeated Plasmodium falciparum infection. TCRdb re-called clones from the multiplex PCR reads via CATT. This sample has 75,000 to 100,000 delta-chain clones; 1.4% occur once, and the top ten carry 9%. Flow sorting of PBMC yielded separate Vgamma9/Vdelta2+ and Vdelta2-negative gammadelta T cell populations for bulk repertoire analysis. The sequencing input was gamma-delta T cells from blood. All receptors come from a pool of human donors (malaria-infected and uninfected, not separated).

The chain has TRDV1 and TRDJ1; the match to TRDD3 covers 13 bases. TCRdb is silent on the J gene; assignment here came from matching the DNA to germline. CDR3 size: 20 residues. The J segment lost 4 bases and the V segment lost 0 bases, leaving 14 bases of the junction unmatched. Germline values: CDR1 TSWWSYY, CDR2 QGS. The CDR3 DNA reads TGTGCTCTTGGGGAACTATTTCCCCATGTACTGGGGGATACGGACGATAAACTCATCTTT. Translating gives CALGELFPHVLGDTDDKLIF.

Details on this clone: The TCRdb protein comes from a much larger clone and disagrees with this DNA's translation at residue 18, likely due to a read error; the protein given here is derived from the DNA. The chain combines TRDV1 with TRDJ1; 10 positions agree with TRDD3. TCRdb gives no J gene; it was assigned here by matching the DNA to germline. The J segment lost 0 bases and the V segment lost 4 bases, leaving 35 bases of the junction unmatched. The CDR3 extends over 26 amino acids. Germline V gives CDR1 TSWWSYY, CDR2 QGS. CDR3 amino acids: CALGATPSWLSTGGFHRLYHTDKLIF. The DNA for the CDR3 is TGTGCTCTTGGGGCCACGCCTTCTTGGCTATCAACTGGGGGATTTCATCGACTTTATCACACCGATAAACTCATCTTT.

Details on this clone: TCRdb shows a much larger clone's protein in place of this DNA's translation, and the two differ at residue 4, likely through a read error; the protein shown is translated from the DNA. The chain joins TRDV2 to TRDJ3; a possible D gene is TRDD2 (6 bases). As TCRdb names no J gene, one was assigned here on the basis of a DNA match to germline. The CDR3 is 23 residues long. Germline V lookup: CDR1 GEAIGNYY, CDR2 EKD. Here the CDR3 DNA reads TGTGCCTGTGGCACCCATTGCCTTCCGGGCCGCTCGGATAACTCCTGGGACACCCGACAGATGTTTTTC. Translated: CACGTHCLPGRSDNSWDTRQMFF.

This clone was detected ten times or more. It is likely a read error: a sequence one base away is far more abundant. This specimen includes other DNA sequences encoding the same CDR3. The genes are TRDV1 and TRDJ1; D gene ambiguous. Germline V gene sequence: CDR1 TSWWSYY, CDR2 QGS. This CDR3 spans 16 amino acids. V dropped 3 bases and J dropped 2 bases, with 16 bases sitting between them. The CDR3 DNA follows: TGTGCTCTTGGGGAGCGGGGCTTCTCGGGGACCGATAAACTCATCTTT. It yields the protein CALGERGFSGTDKLIF.

This clone was recorded a few times. Since a far larger clone is one base different, this is likely a read error. The V gene is TRDV3, but the J gene lacks a call. Germline V gene sequence: CDR1 TVYSNPD, CDR2 GDNSRS (reference sequence). This CDR3 is 13 amino acids long. This CDR3 reads CALRPSHTDKLIF. CDR3 DNA sequence: TGTGCCCTCCGACCGTCTCACACCGATAAGCTCATCTTT.

Relative to its sample, this clone is medium-sized (0.01 to 0.1%). This chain uses TRDV2 with TRDJ3, with 9 bases that match TRDD3. CDR3 length: 22 amino acids. Germline V gene lookup returns CDR1 GEAIGNYY and CDR2 EKD. The trim removed 2 bases at V and 0 bases at J, leaving 16 bases unmatched. The CDR3, as DNA: TGTGCCTGTGACATCCTACCCCGTACTGGGGGACTACTCTCCTGGGACACCCGACAGATGTTTTTC. Translated: CACDILPRTGGLLSWDTRQMFF.

This clone was observed a handful of times. This DNA's translation and the protein TCRdb lists, from a much larger clone, do not match at residue 7, likely due to a read error; the protein shown is translated from the DNA. The chain couples TRDV2 to TRDJ1, with TRDD3 matching over 11 bases. TCRdb supplies no J gene; here it was assigned by aligning the nucleotide sequence to germline. V shed 0 bases, J shed 0 bases, and the junction held 32 bases outside the gene matches. Germline V lookup: CDR1 GEAIGNYY, CDR2 EKD. The CDR3 has 26 amino acids. The CDR3 DNA reads as TGTGCCTGTGACACCGTAAAGCCTCCTACTGGGCTTGGGGGATACGCGGTGGGTCAGTACACCGATAAACTCATCTTT. Its translation is CACDTVKPPTGLGGYAVGQYTDKLIF.

This clone was picked up many times. Translating this DNA gives a protein that differs at residue 7 from the TCRdb one, which belongs to a much larger clone; a read error is likely, and the protein shown is this translation. The V call is TRDV1, the J call TRDJ1; D is uncertain. The CDR3 is 14 residues long. The germline V and J ends were trimmed by 5 bases and 0 bases, with 10 bases remaining between them. CDR1 TSWWSYY and CDR2 QGS come from the germline V gene. In nucleotides, the CDR3 is TGTGCTCTTGGGATTCCCAGGTACACCGATAAACTCATCTTT. This gives the protein CALGIPRYTDKLIF.

The table lists this clone with a few counts. A far larger clone is off by one base, so a read error is likely. This CDR3 is also generated by other DNA sequences in the sample. The CDR3 coding sequence is TGTGCTCTCGGGGAACCTTCCTTCCGAACCCTAACTGGGGGATCGTACACCGATAAACTCATCTTT. It specifies CALGEPSFRTLTGGSYTDKLIF. V gene TRDV1 combines with J gene TRDJ1; 10 nucleotides align to TRDD3. Here the J gene came from matching the DNA to germline, since TCRdb omits it. The CDR3 is 22 residues long. The germline V gene has CDR1 TSWWSYY and CDR2 QGS.

This clone was detected many times. A far larger clone is a single base away, which makes a read error likely. The same CDR3 is also encoded by other DNA sequences in this sample. The genes are TRDV2 and TRDJ1; perhaps TRDD3 as D (5 bases). The J gene, not given by TCRdb, was assigned here from a germline match of the nucleotide sequence. The CDR3 sequence is 18 residues long. Germline values: CDR1 GEAIGNYY, CDR2 EKD. V shed 1 base and J shed 0 bases, with 20 bases lying between them. Here the CDR3 reads CACDTSTTWAPYTDKLIF. The CDR3 nucleotides are TGTGCCTGTGACACTTCTACGACCTGGGCCCCGTACACCGATAAACTCATCTTT.

In this sample, this clone turned up a few times. A read error likely explains this, since a far larger clone differs by one base. This specimen includes other DNA sequences encoding the same CDR3. This CDR3 reads CALGEEEISLTDKLIF. CDR3 bases: TGTGCTCTTGGGGAAGAAGAGATCTCTCTTACCGATAAACTCATCTTT. This chain connects TRDV1 to TRDJ1; D remains ambiguous. TCRdb records no J gene; here it was assigned by comparing the DNA to germline. From germline, CDR1 is TSWWSYY and CDR2 QGS. Trimming took off 2 bases at V and 2 bases at J, with 15 bases between the two ends. This CDR3 has 16 amino acids.

Note on this clone: One base separates it from a far larger clone, so it is likely a read error. The sample contains more than one DNA sequence encoding this CDR3. The genes are TRDV1 and TRDJ1, with 8 bases identical to TRDD3. The J gene is absent in TCRdb and was assigned here via DNA matching to germline. The CDR3 extends over 23 amino acids. Germline CDR1 and CDR2: TSWWSYY and QGS. V was pared by 5 bases and J by 0 bases, with 29 bases of the junction left unmatched. The CDR3 is CALGSCAPTPWDWGPPYTDKLIF. CDR3 bases: TGTGCTCTTGGGTCCTGTGCTCCTACTCCTTGGGACTGGGGGCCACCCTACACCGATAAACTCATCTTT.

As to this clone: The translation of this DNA and the TCRdb protein of a much larger clone differ at residue 11, probably owing to a read error; the protein shown here is translated from the DNA. The genes are TRAV38-2/DV8 and TRDJ1; TRDD3 is a possible D gene (6 bases). Trimming removed 0 bases at V and 0 bases at J, with 33 bases between. Germline V gene data show CDR1 as TSESDYY and CDR2 as QEAYKQQN. The CDR3 is made up of 23 amino acids. CDR3 region: CAYRSAISPPRLGWRGYTDKLIF. CDR3 coding DNA: TGTGCTTATAGGAGCGCGATATCCCCACCTCGGCTGGGGTGGAGGGGCTACACCGATAAACTCATCTTT.

This clone was seen many times. At one boundary the junction diverges from the germline segment, which might be a read error. J is TRDJ1 and V is TRDV1; TRDD2 aligns across 7 bases. Here the J gene was assigned by germline matching of the DNA, as TCRdb has none. Germline values: CDR1 TSWWSYY, CDR2 QGS. The CDR3 totals 17 residues. The CDR3 DNA follows: TGTGCTCTTGGGAAAGTGCCTTCCTTTTCGGGGACCGCTAAACTCATCTTT. Translating it yields CALGKVPSFSGTAKLIF.

The sample holds a few counts of this clone. This likely stems from a read error, as it lies one base from a far larger clone. At the DNA level, this CDR3 is encoded by other sequences in the same sample as well. The genes are TRDV2 and TRDJ1; 8 positions agree with TRDD3. CDR3 length: 14 amino acids. Per the germline V gene, CDR1 is GEAIGNYY and CDR2 is EKD. The CDR3 here is CACDTRDTRDKLIF. CDR3 nucleotide sequence: TGTGCCTGCGACACCAGGGATACGCGAGATAAACTCATCTTT.

Note on this clone: A far larger clone is one base from this, pointing to a likely read error. This sample also contains other DNA sequences that code for the same CDR3. The V call is TRDV1, the J call TRDJ1; a weak D match, TRDD2 (5 bases). The J gene was missing in TCRdb and was found by matching the end of the DNA to germline. The CDR3 is 18 amino acids. Germline assignment: CDR1 TSWWSYY and CDR2 QGS. CDR3 coding DNA: TGTGCTCTTGGGATCGGACCTACGCGCCTACCTTACACCGACAAACTCATCTTT. Its protein product is CALGIGPTRLPYTDKLIF.

As concerns this clone: TCRdb pairs this DNA with a much larger clone's protein that differs at residue 10, likely a read error; the protein shown was translated from the DNA. The gene calls are TRDV1 and TRDJ1; the match to TRDD3 covers 8 bases. CDR1 is TSWWSYY, CDR2 QGS, per germline. Germline trimming cut 5 bases from V and 0 bases from J; bases unmatched to any gene: 23. The CDR3 consists of 21 residues. The CDR3 reads CALGSCLSSCWGTSYTDKLIF. CDR3 DNA: TGTGCTCTTGGGTCGTGCCTTTCTTCGTGCTGGGGGACATCGTACACCGATAAACTCATCTTT.

Note on this clone: The protein TCRdb gives is from a much larger clone and does not agree with this DNA's translation at residue 4, likely a read error; the protein shown here comes from the DNA. This chain connects TRDV1 to TRDJ1; D is undetermined. Matching the DNA to germline supplied the J gene, which TCRdb does not give. This CDR3 region has 12 residues. Germline CDR1 is TSWWSYY and CDR2 is QGS. Trimming left V 7 bases short and J 2 bases short, with 8 bases between. The CDR3 DNA sequence: TGTGCTCTTGAGGCCCTGACCGATAAACTCATCTTT. It codes for CALEALTDKLIF.

This clone was seen more than once but under ten times. TCRdb shows a much larger clone's protein in place of this DNA's translation, and the two differ at residue 6, likely through a read error; the protein shown is translated from the DNA. V gene TRDV1 combines with J gene TRDJ1; 9 nucleotides align to TRDD3. TCRdb gives no J gene; it was assigned here by matching the DNA to germline. The CDR3 contains 17 residues. Germline V gives CDR1 TSWWSYY, CDR2 QGS. V lost 3 bases to trimming and J lost 6 bases; unmatched junction nucleotides: 14. In DNA, the CDR3 is TGTGCTCTTGGGGAGCCACGTGCTGGGGGATTAAGATATAAACTCATCTTT. Protein sequence: CALGEPRAGGLRYKLIF.

A few counts support this clone. The protein held in TCRdb is that of a much larger clone and does not match this DNA's translation at residue 7, likely because of a read error; the protein shown is translated from the DNA. CDR3 coding DNA: TGTGCTCTTGGGGAACTTGTAGCTCGAGCTCTAACTGGGGGATACCAAACCGATAAACTCATCTTT. It codes for CALGELVARALTGGYQTDKLIF. The chain carries TRDV1 and TRDJ1; 12 bases fit TRDD3. TCRdb gives no J gene; it was assigned here by matching the DNA to germline. Germline V gives CDR1 TSWWSYY, CDR2 QGS. Losses at the gene ends were 0 bases for V and 2 bases for J; bases not matched to a gene: 19. The CDR3 length is 22 residues.